This T cell receptor beta chain derives from a study of T cell clonotyping in hematopoietic cell transplantation. Overall study results and limits: Without cell sorting, CD4 versus CD8 contributions remain unresolved. At the given depth, recipient repertoires were over 97% de novo clonotypes.

Samples: about 28 days before transplant, then days 30, 100 and 180 after. The protocol was immunoSEQ multiplex PCR, while the TCRdb copy is restricted to in-frame clones and leaves out a portion. The sample includes some 6,000 clones, around nine tenths of them seen just once. To note about this clone: The antigen is not known.

The germline gives CDR1 LGHNA, CDR2 YNFKEQ. J lost 7 bases, V lost 4 bases, and 10 bases had no gene match. The CDR3 has 16 amino acids. The V call is TRBV4-2, the J call TRBJ2-1; TRBD2 agrees at 10 bases. Sequenced here: peripheral blood mononuclear cells, sampled 100 days after allogeneic stem cell transplant. The source is a female patient aged 50 to 65 who had an allogeneic stem cell transplant from an unrelated donor, so T cells may come from the graft donor. Some clones in this sample may be carry-over from other donors' samples. CDR3 in amino acids: CASSPRAGGAYNEQFF. The CDR3 bases are TGTGCCAGCAGCCCGAGAGCGGGGGGGGCATATAATGAGCAGTTCTTC.